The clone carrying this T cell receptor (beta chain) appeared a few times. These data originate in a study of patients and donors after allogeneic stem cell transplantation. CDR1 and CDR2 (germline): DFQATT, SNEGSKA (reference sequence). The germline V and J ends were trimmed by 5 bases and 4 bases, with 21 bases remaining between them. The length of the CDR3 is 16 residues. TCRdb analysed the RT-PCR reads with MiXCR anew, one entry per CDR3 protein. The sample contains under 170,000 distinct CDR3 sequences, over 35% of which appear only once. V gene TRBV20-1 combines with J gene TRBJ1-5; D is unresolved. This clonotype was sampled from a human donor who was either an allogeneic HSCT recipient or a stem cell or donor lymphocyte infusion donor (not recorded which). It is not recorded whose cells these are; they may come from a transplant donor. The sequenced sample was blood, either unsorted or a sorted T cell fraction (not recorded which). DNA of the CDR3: TGCAGTGCTGGTATCGGTCTTCGAATTTCAAATCAGCCCCAGCATTTT. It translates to CSAGIGLRISNQPQHF.